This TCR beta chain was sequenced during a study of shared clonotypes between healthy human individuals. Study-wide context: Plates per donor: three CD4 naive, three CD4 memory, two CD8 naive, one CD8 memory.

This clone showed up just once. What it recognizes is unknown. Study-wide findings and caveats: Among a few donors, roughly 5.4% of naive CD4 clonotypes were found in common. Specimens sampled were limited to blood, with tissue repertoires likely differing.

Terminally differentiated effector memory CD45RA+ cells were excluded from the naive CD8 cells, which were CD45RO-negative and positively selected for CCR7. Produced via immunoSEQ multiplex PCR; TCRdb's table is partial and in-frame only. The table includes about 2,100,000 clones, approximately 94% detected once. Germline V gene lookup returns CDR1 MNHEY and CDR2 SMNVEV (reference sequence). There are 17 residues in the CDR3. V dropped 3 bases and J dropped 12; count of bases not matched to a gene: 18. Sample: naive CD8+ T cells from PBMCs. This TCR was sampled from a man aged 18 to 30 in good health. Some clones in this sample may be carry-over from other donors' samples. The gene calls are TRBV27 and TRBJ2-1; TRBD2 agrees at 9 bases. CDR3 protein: CASSLVGGGRAVQWQFF. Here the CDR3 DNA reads TGTGCCAGCAGTTTGGTTGGTGGCGGGAGGGCCGTGCAGTGGCAGTTCTTC.